These 13 T cell receptor beta chains were all obtained from the same sample, sequenced in a study of T cell responses to AZD1222 COVID-19 vaccine. Sequenced by immunoSEQ multiplex PCR; TCRdb stores in-frame clones only, minus some. The sample consists of 150,000 or so clones, 87% of them appearing once. The sample in question was peripheral blood, obtained 28 days after the second AZD1222 dose. Receptors originate from an adult who received the AZD1222 COVID-19 vaccine.

The chain couples TRBV10-3 to TRBJ2-7; the match to TRBD2 covers 7 bases. Unmatched junction bases numbered 4, after V lost 3 bases and J lost 2 bases. The germline V gene has CDR1 ENHRY and CDR2 SYGVKD. CDR3 length: 14 residues. CDR3: CAISEAGSPYEQYF. The CDR3, as DNA: TGTGCCATCAGTGAAGCGGGGTCGCCCTACGAGCAGTACTTC.

The chain uses TRBV28 and TRBJ2-7; 12 bases are shared with TRBD1. With 6 bases clipped from V and 3 bases from J, the junction kept 6 bases outside the gene matches. Germline-derived CDR1 and CDR2 are MDHEN and SYDVKM. The CDR3 loop spans 15 amino acids. The CDR3 region is CASRSGTGGFYEQYF. For the CDR3, the DNA is TGTGCCAGCAGATCCGGGACAGGGGGCTTCTACGAGCAGTACTTC.

The V call is TRBV4-1, the J call TRBJ2-7; 7 nucleotides line up with TRBD2. V dropped 4 bases and J dropped 2; count of bases not matched to a gene: 8. Per germline, CDR1 MGHRA and CDR2 YSYEKL. This CDR3 spans 15 amino acids. Written as DNA, the CDR3 is TGCGCCAGCAGCCCTGTGGCGGGGGTAGCCTACGAGCAGTACTTC. It codes for CASSPVAGVAYEQYF.

This chain uses TRBV5-1 with TRBJ2-5; D perhaps matches TRBD1 (6 bases). In germline, CDR1 is SGHRS, CDR2 YFSETQ. Trimming cost V 4 bases and J 2 bases, with 9 bases left between them. The length of the CDR3 is 13 residues. CDR3 region: CASSLGQQETQYF. CDR3 sequence (DNA): TGCGCCAGCAGCCTAGGACAGCAAGAGACCCAGTACTTC.

The V call is TRBV5-1, the J call TRBJ1-2; D possibly corresponds to TRBD1 (6 bases). This CDR3 has 13 amino acids. Germline assignment: CDR1 SGHRS and CDR2 YFSETQ. V lost 0 bases and J 9 bases, leaving 12 bases between the germline ends. The CDR3 DNA reads TGCGCCAGCAGCTTGGGACAGGATTGGAGCTACACCTTC. Translated, it gives CASSLGQDWSYTF.

This chain uses TRBV29-1 with TRBJ2-7; weak D call: TRBD1 (5 bases). Germline CDR1 is SQVTM and CDR2 is ANQGSEA. Between the trimmed V and J ends, which lost 4 bases and 4 bases, there was a span of 14 bases. This CDR3 contains 13 residues. The CDR3 DNA follows: TGCAGCGTTGCTCTGGGGCCCGGATACGAGCAGTACTTC. The encoded protein is CSVALGPGYEQYF.

The V and J genes are TRBV2 and TRBJ2-1; perhaps TRBD2 as D (5 bases). V was pared by 3 bases and J by 4 bases, with 13 bases between. The length of the CDR3 is 15 residues. Germline V gene sequence: CDR1 SNHLY, CDR2 FYNNEI. In nucleotides, the CDR3 is TGTGCCAGCAGTGAGGACGGGAAGAAGTACAATGAGCAGTTCTTC. It yields the protein CASSEDGKKYNEQFF. Full variable domain (missing parts from reference TRBV2 and TRBJ2-1): EPEVTQTPSHQVTQMGQEVILRCVPISNHLYFYWYRQILGQKVEFLVSFYNNEISEKSEIFDDQFSVERPDGSNFTLKIRSTKLEDSAMYFCASSEDGKKYNEQFFGPGTRLTVL.

The gene calls are TRBV12-5 and TRBJ2-1; no firm D call. Germline V gene sequence: CDR1 LGHNT, CDR2 FRNRAP. V lost 3 bases and J 4 bases, leaving 4 bases between the germline ends. This CDR3 contains 12 residues. This chain's CDR3 is CASGLGYNEQFF. The CDR3, as DNA: TGTGCTAGTGGTTTAGGATACAATGAGCAGTTCTTC.

The rearrangement links TRBV28 to TRBJ1-6; TRBD1 is a possible D gene (5 bases). The CDR3 contains 14 residues. In germline, CDR1 is MDHEN, CDR2 SYDVKM. Trimming shortened V by 3 bases and J by 6 bases, and 9 bases separated the two germline ends. The CDR3 here is CASSFRGGNSPLHF. CDR3 bases: TGTGCCAGCAGTTTTCGGGGGGGTAATTCACCCCTCCACTTT.

This clone was picked up one time. DNA for the CDR3: TGTGCCAGCAGTGACGAGCTCCCAGATACGCAGTATTTT. This gives the protein CASSDELPDTQYF. The chain recombines TRBV6-4 with TRBJ2-3; D not resolved. Trimming cost V 2 bases and J 4 bases, with 7 bases left between them. Germline CDR1 MRHNA, CDR2 SNTAGT. The CDR3 extends over 13 amino acids.

The chain is built from TRBV5-6 and TRBJ1-4; the D is unclear. With 4 bases removed from V and 8 bases from J, the gap between germline ends came to 12 bases. The CDR3 loop spans 13 amino acids. Germline CDR1 is SGHDT and CDR2 is YYEEEE. CDR3 in amino acids: CASSRRRREKLFF. CDR3 in DNA: TGTGCCAGCAGCCGACGACGAAGGGAAAAACTGTTTTTT.

At least ten counts were recorded for this clone. The same CDR3 also results from other DNA sequences found in this sample. The chain links TRBV7-9 to TRBJ1-3; 9 bases line up with TRBD1. V trimming: 5 bases; J trimming: 3 bases; junction bases outside the gene matches: 5. Germline assignment: CDR1 SEHNR and CDR2 FQNEAQ (reference sequence). This CDR3 is 15 amino acids long. The CDR3 here is CASSKQGASGNTIYF. The CDR3 bases are TGTGCCAGCAGCAAACAGGGGGCCAGTGGAAACACCATATATTTT.

V and J are TRBV7-2 and TRBJ2-7; D remains unclear. V was pared by 5 bases and J by 6 bases, with 8 bases between. Germline CDR1 and CDR2: SGHTA and FQGNSA. CDR3 length: 11 residues. CDR3 residues: CASSPLTEQYF. The DNA for the CDR3 is TGTGCCAGCAGCCCCCTGACCGAGCAGTACTTC.